Below are 8 T cell receptor beta chains sequenced from a single sample in a study of regulatory T cells in long-lasting Graves disease. With iRepertoire HTBI primers and Arm-PCR of CDR3 regions, TCR beta libraries were built. MiXCR, applied by TCRdb to the multiplex PCR reads, yields one record per CDR3 protein. The repertoire includes over 400,000 distinct CDR3 sequences, 14% of them detected once, and approximately 15% sits in the top ten. Indicated time point: newly diagnosed GD, antithyroid drugs for less than 3 months. PBMC-extracted RNA yielded the TCR library. The sample was also linked to a second study, of T cells in Graves' hyperthyroidism and ophthalmopathy.

The specimen comprised peripheral blood mononuclear cells (PBMCs), sampled at new diagnosis, from a patient treated with antithyroid drugs. These receptors all come from a woman in her 50s with Graves disease.

This clonotype has at least ten counts. The chain joins TRBV11-3 to TRBJ2-7; TRBD1 agrees at 11 bases. The length of the CDR3 is 13 residues. Unmatched junction bases numbered 5, after V lost 8 bases and J lost 5 bases. Per germline, CDR1 SGHNT and CDR2 YENEEA. CDR3 sequence: CASSRDRGDEQYF. CDR3 bases: TGTGCCAGCTCACGGGACAGGGGGGACGAGCAGTACTTC.

The table lists this clonotype with many counts. The chain joins TRBV10-3 to TRBJ2-4; 14 bases map to TRBD2. Germline V gene sequence: CDR1 ENHRY, CDR2 SYGVKD. This CDR3 is 21 amino acids long. V shed 3 bases, J shed 3 bases, and the junction held 16 bases outside the gene matches. CDR3 sequence: CAISDPAPGLAGVVGKNIQYF. DNA for the CDR3: TGTGCCATCAGTGACCCGGCGCCGGGACTAGCGGGAGTGGTTGGCAAAAACATTCAGTACTTC.

There are a few counts of this clonotype. The chain couples TRBV5-6 to TRBJ1-2; D call uncertain. CDR1 and CDR2 (germline): SGHDT, YYEEEE. Trimming took off 4 bases at V and 4 bases at J, with 11 bases between the two ends. This CDR3 region has 13 residues. The CDR3 is CASSKDSSYGYTF. Written as DNA, the CDR3 is TGTGCCAGCAGCAAGGACTCCAGCTATGGCTACACCTTC.

This sequence joins TRBV10-2 and TRBJ2-3; D gene unclear. CDR1 is WSHSY, CDR2 SAAADI, per germline. V was cut by 6 bases and J by 0 bases, with 10 bases left in between. The CDR3 loop spans 14 amino acids. In nucleotides, the CDR3 is TGCGCCAGCAGATCAGAAACTAGCACAGATACGCAGTATTTT. Its translation is CASRSETSTDTQYF.

This clonotype has a handful of counts. The chain combines TRBV7-9 with TRBJ2-6; D may be TRBD2 (5 bases). CDR1 is SEHNR and CDR2 is FQNEAQ in the germline V gene (reference sequence). Deletions cut 0 bases from V and 3 bases from J, with 15 bases between. The CDR3 is made up of 18 amino acids. In nucleotides, the CDR3 is TGTGCCAGCAGCTTAGCGTCCTCTCAAGCGGATGGGGCCAACGTCCTGACTTTC. Translation: CASSLASSQADGANVLTF.

This clonotype was seen ten or more times. The chain carries TRBV28 and TRBJ2-1, with TRBD2 matching 7 bases. V lost 11 bases and J lost 5; bases outside the gene matches: 9. The CDR3 runs to 13 residues. Germline lookup yields CDR1 MDHEN and CDR2 SYDVKM. Here the CDR3 DNA reads TGTGCCCAAGCCTCCGGGACTAACAATGAGCAGTTCTTC. Its protein is CAQASGTNNEQFF.

This clonotype was detected ten times or more. The chain uses TRBV5-1 and TRBJ1-1, with a possible D match to TRBD1 (6 bases). The CDR3 length is 15 residues. The ends were cut back, 4 bases at V and 1 base at J, with 14 bases in the middle. Germline values: CDR1 SGHRS, CDR2 YFSETQ. CDR3 amino acids: CASSVTGNGNTEAFF. In nucleotides, the CDR3 is TGCGCCAGCAGCGTGACAGGCAATGGGAACACTGAAGCTTTCTTT.

The chain carries TRBV20-1 and TRBJ2-3, with D possibly being TRBD1 (6 bases). Germline V gene sequence: CDR1 DFQATT, CDR2 SNEGSKA (reference sequence). V lost 3 bases, J lost 1 base, and 14 bases lay in between. The CDR3 spans 15 residues. CDR3 loop: CSASGVRGRTDTQYF. CDR3 DNA: TGCAGTGCTAGCGGGGTCAGGGGCCGCACAGATACGCAGTATTTT.